The clone carrying this T cell receptor (beta chain) was seen a few times. TCRdb independently ran MiXCR on the RT-PCR reads; one entry per CDR3 protein. The sample yields 410,000 or so distinct CDR3 sequences, 15% to 20% seen once. The length of the CDR3 is 17 residues. V shed 8 bases and J 3 bases; nucleotides not matched to a gene: 15. Germline V gene sequence: CDR1 SEHNR, CDR2 FQNEAQ (reference sequence). This record belongs to a study of patients and donors after allogeneic stem cell transplantation. The sequence came from a human donor who was either an allogeneic HSCT recipient or a stem cell or donor lymphocyte infusion donor (not recorded which). It is not recorded whose cells these are; they may come from a transplant donor. Sequenced: blood, either unsorted or a sorted T cell fraction (not recorded which). The chain has TRBV7-9 and TRBJ2-7; 11 bases are shared with TRBD2. DNA of the CDR3: TGTGCCAGCTCGCAGACTAGCGGGGAGGAATGGGACTACGAGCAGTACTTC. It is translated as CASSQTSGEEWDYEQYF.